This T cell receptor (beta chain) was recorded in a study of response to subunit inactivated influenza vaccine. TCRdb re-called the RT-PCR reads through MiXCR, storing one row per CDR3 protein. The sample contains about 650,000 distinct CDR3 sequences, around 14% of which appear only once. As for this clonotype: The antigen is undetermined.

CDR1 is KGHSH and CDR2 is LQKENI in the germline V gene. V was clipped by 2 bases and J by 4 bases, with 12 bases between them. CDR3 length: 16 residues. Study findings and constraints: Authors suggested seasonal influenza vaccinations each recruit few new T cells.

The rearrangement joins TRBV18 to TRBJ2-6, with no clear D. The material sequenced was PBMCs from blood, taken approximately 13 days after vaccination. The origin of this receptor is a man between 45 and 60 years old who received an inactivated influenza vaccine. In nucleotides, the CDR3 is TGTGCCAGCTCACCAATTCAAGGGCCAGGGGCCAACGTCCTGACTTTC. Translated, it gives CASSPIQGPGANVLTF. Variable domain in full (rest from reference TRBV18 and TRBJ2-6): NAGVMQNPRHLVRRRGQEARLRCSPMKGHSHVYWYRQLPEEGLKFMVYLQKENIIDESGMPKERFSAEFPKEGPSILRIQQVVRGDSAAYFCASSPIQGPGANVLTFGAGSRLTVL.